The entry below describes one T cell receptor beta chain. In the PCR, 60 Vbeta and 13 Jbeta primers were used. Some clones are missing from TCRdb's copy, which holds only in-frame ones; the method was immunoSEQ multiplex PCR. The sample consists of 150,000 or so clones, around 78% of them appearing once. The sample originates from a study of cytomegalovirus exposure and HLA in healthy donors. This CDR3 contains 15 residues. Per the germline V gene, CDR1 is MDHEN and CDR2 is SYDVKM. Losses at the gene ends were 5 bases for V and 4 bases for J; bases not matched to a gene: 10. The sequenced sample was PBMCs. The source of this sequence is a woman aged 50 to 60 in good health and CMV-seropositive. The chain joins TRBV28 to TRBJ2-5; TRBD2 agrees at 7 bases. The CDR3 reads CASSTRGGEGETQYF. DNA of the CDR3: TGTGCCAGCAGTACTAGGGGAGGGGAGGGAGAGACCCAGTACTTC.